These 14 T cell receptor beta chains share one sample of origin, sequenced in a study of cytomegalovirus exposure and HLA in healthy donors. Vbeta (60) and Jbeta (13) primers were used in the PCR. The assay was immunoSEQ multiplex PCR, and TCRdb's table has in-frame clones only and misses some. This sample has approximately 140,000 clones; over 70% occur once, and the top ten carry around 4.9%. Sequenced material: PBMCs. The receptors derive from a male donor in good health and CMV-seronegative.

The chain combines TRBV6-1 with TRBJ2-2; 8 positions agree with TRBD1. The CDR3 has 14 residues. Germline V gene data show CDR1 as MNHNS and CDR2 as SASEGT. The J segment lost 5 bases and the V segment lost 5 bases, leaving 4 bases of the junction unmatched. The CDR3 loop reads CASSWNRGTGELFF. For the CDR3, the DNA is TGTGCCAGCAGTTGGAACAGGGGGACCGGGGAGCTGTTTTTT.

CDR3 region: CASSANTVGQGRGYTF. CDR3 DNA: TGTGCCAGCAGTGCGAATACTGTTGGACAGGGTCGCGGCTACACCTTC. This chain uses TRBV6-1 with TRBJ1-2; 8 nucleotides match TRBD1. The CDR3 runs to 16 residues. Germline V CDR1 and CDR2: MNHNS, SASEGT. With V trimmed by 4 bases and J by 8 bases, 15 bases remained unmatched.

The V call is TRBV4-1, the J call TRBJ1-2; perhaps TRBD1 as D (6 bases). Germline V gene lookup returns CDR1 MGHRA and CDR2 YSYEKL. V lost 3 bases, J lost 6 bases, and 17 bases lay in between. This CDR3 region has 15 residues. The DNA of the CDR3 is TGCGCCAGCAGCCAGAGTCCCGCCAGGACAGATGGCTACACCTTC. Its translation: CASSQSPARTDGYTF.

The chain carries TRBV30 and TRBJ2-3; possibly TRBD2 for D (5 bases). CDR1 and CDR2 (germline): GTSNPN, SVGIG (reference sequence). The CDR3 runs 14 residues. Deletions cut 1 base from V and 0 bases from J, with 8 bases between. CDR3 protein: CAWSAWESTDTQYF. The CDR3, as DNA: TGTGCCTGGAGTGCTTGGGAGAGCACAGATACGCAGTATTTT.

The chain recombines TRBV6-6 with TRBJ1-5; 9 bases fit TRBD1. Trimming took 0 bases from V and 2 from J; bases not matched to a gene: 2. Per the germline V gene, CDR1 is MNHNY and CDR2 is SVGAGI (reference sequence). The CDR3 contains 16 residues. In nucleotides, the CDR3 is TGTGCCAGCAGTTACTCCGACAGGGGGGGCAATCAGCCCCAGCATTTT. Translated: CASSYSDRGGNQPQHF.

The rearrangement joins TRBV5-5 to TRBJ1-5, with D maybe TRBD1 (5 bases). The CDR3 is 13 residues long. V gave up 2 bases and J gave up 6 bases, with 9 bases separating them. Germline V lookup: CDR1 SGHKS, CDR2 YYEKEE (reference sequence). DNA for the CDR3: TGTGCCAGCAGCTTCCGGGGGGTTCAGCCCCAGCATTTT. Protein product: CASSFRGVQPQHF. The full variable domain, rest sourced from reference TRBV5-5 and TRBJ1-5, is DAGVTQSPTHLIKTRGQQVTLRCSPISGHKSVSWYQQVLGQGPQFIFQYYEKEERGRGNFPDRFSARQFPNYSSELNVNALLLGDSALYLCASSFRGVQPQHFGDGTRLSIL.

This clone was seen only a few times. The chain has TRBV4-1 and TRBJ1-2; 8 bases are shared with TRBD1. Trimming at V came to 4 bases and at J to 4 bases, leaving 5 bases not matched to a gene. From germline, CDR1 is MGHRA and CDR2 YSYEKL. This CDR3 is built from 14 residues. Here the CDR3 DNA reads TGCGCCAGCAGCCCGGACAGGGTCTTCTATGGCTACACCTTC. It encodes CASSPDRVFYGYTF.

V and J are TRBV5-1 and TRBJ2-3; 7 nucleotides line up with TRBD1. Per the germline V gene, CDR1 is SGHRS and CDR2 is YFSETQ. V shed 3 bases and J 1 base; nucleotides not matched to a gene: 2. The CDR3 has 14 residues. CDR3 in amino acids: CASSSGQRTDTQYF. CDR3 nucleotides: TGCGCCAGCAGCTCGGGACAGCGCACAGATACGCAGTATTTT.

This clone has just a few counts. V and J are TRBV6-1 and TRBJ1-2; 7 bases align to TRBD1. This CDR3 has 14 residues. Germline V gives CDR1 MNHNS, CDR2 SASEGT. The J segment lost 2 bases and the V segment lost 2 bases, leaving 2 bases of the junction unmatched. CDR3 coding DNA: TGTGCCAGCAGTGAACCAGGGGGAAACTATGGCTACACCTTC. It yields the protein CASSEPGGNYGYTF.

The V and J genes are TRBV18 and TRBJ2-5; 7 bases align to TRBD1. Germline CDR1 and CDR2: KGHSH and LQKENI. The V and J ends lost 3 bases and 5 bases, in that order; junction bases with no gene match: 15. The CDR3 runs 17 residues. CDR3 amino acids: CASSPTLHRGRRETQYF. DNA of the CDR3: TGTGCCAGCTCACCCACTCTGCATAGGGGGCGAAGGGAGACCCAGTACTTC.

The CDR3 loop reads CASSGRSPHNEQFF. CDR3 nucleotide sequence: TGTGCCAGCAGTGGTCGGTCTCCCCACAATGAGCAGTTCTTC. The V gene is TRBV2, the J gene TRBJ2-1; no reliable D call. The CDR3 totals 14 residues. Germline V gene lookup returns CDR1 SNHLY and CDR2 FYNNEI. Between the trimmed V and J ends, which lost 4 bases and 5 bases, there was a span of 12 bases.

This chain connects TRBV7-3 to TRBJ2-3; D is undetermined. CDR1 and CDR2 from the germline V gene are SGHTA and FQGTGA. V lost 6 bases and J 2 bases, leaving 12 bases between the germline ends. The CDR3 is 14 amino acids. The CDR3 DNA follows: TGTGCCAGCAGTTATTCGGAGTCCACAGATACGCAGTATTTT. Translated: CASSYSESTDTQYF.

The rearrangement uses TRBV9 and TRBJ1-1; tentatively, D is TRBD1 (5 bases). Germline CDR1 and CDR2: SGDLS and YYNGEE. The CDR3 length is 14 residues. V gave up 4 bases and J gave up 2 bases, with 12 bases separating them. CDR3 sequence (DNA): TGTGCCAGCAGCCCCGGGGGGGGAAACACTGAAGCTTTCTTT. Translation: CASSPGGGNTEAFF.

The genes are TRBV5-1 and TRBJ1-3; TRBD1 is a possible D gene (6 bases). V was shortened by 4 bases and J by 3 bases, with 14 bases between the two germline ends. The V gene's germline CDR1 is SGHRS and CDR2 YFSETQ. The CDR3 totals 15 residues. This chain's CDR3 is CASSGGGFNGNTIYF. As DNA, the CDR3 is TGCGCCAGCAGCGGGGGGGGCTTCAATGGAAACACCATATATTTT.